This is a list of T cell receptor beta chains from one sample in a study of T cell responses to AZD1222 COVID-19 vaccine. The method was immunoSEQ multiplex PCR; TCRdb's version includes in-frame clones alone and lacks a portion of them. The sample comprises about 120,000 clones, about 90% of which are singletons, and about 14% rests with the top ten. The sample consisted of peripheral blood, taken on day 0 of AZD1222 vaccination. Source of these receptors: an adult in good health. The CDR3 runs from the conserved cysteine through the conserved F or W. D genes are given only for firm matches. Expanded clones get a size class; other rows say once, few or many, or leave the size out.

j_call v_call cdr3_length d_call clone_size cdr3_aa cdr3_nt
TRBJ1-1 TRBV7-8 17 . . CASSLRVGGPRVTEAFF TGTGCCAGCAGCTTACGAGTGGGGGGCCCAAGGGTTACTGAAGCTTTCTTT
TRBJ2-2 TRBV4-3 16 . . CASSQEGRYGSGELFF TGCGCCAGCAGCCAAGAAGGAAGGTACGGCTCCGGGGAGCTGTTTTTT
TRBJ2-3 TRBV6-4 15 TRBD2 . CASRRTSGREHTQYF TGTGCCAGCAGACGCACTAGCGGGAGAGAGCATACGCAGTATTTT
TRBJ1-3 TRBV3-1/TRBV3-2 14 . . CASSHDSSGNTIYF TGTGCCAGCAGCCACGACAGCTCTGGAAACACCATATATTTT
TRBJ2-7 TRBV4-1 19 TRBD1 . CASSLEVSEMGQRFHEQYF TGCGCCAGCAGCCTTGAAGTTAGCGAAATGGGACAGAGGTTCCACGAGCAGTACTTC
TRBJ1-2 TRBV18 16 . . CASSPSGEDTNYGYTF TGTGCCAGCTCACCAAGCGGAGAAGACACTAACTATGGCTACACCTTC
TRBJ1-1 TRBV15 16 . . CATSRDLGGVNTEAFF TGTGCCACCAGCAGAGATCTAGGTGGGGTGAACACTGAAGCTTTCTTT
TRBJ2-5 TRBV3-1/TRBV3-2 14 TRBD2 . CASKKLAGVETQYF TGTGCCAGCAAAAAACTAGCGGGAGTGGAGACCCAGTACTTC
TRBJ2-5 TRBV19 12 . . CASSIFRETQYF TGTGCCAGTAGTATTTTTCGAGAGACCCAGTACTTC
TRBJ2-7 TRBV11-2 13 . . CASSPGDPYEQYF TGTGCCAGCAGCCCAGGGGACCCCTACGAGCAGTACTTC
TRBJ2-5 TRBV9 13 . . CASSVDGGQTQYF TGTGCCAGCAGCGTAGACGGGGGCCAGACCCAGTACTTC
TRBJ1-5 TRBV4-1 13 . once CASSLSRPEPQHF TGCGCCAGCAGCCTATCCCGCCCTGAGCCCCAGCATTTT
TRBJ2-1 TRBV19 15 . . CASTPRGHPYNEQFF TGTGCCAGTACCCCTCGGGGACACCCTTACAATGAGCAGTTCTTC
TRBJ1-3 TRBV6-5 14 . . CASSYSGPGNTIYF TGTGCCAGCAGTTACTCGGGACCTGGAAACACCATATATTTT
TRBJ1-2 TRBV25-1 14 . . CASSASYRAGGYTF TGTGCCAGCAGTGCGTCTTACAGGGCTGGGGGCTACACCTTC
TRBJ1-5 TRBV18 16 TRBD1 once CASSPRGDRANQPQHF TGTGCCAGCTCACCGAGAGGGGACAGGGCTAATCAGCCCCAGCATTTT
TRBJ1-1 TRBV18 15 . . CASSRTGTGSTEAFF TGTGCCAGCTCACGAACAGGGACCGGGAGCACTGAAGCTTTCTTT
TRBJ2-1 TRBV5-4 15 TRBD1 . CASTNRQGVWNEQFF TGTGCCAGCACAAATCGACAGGGGGTGTGGAATGAGCAGTTCTTC
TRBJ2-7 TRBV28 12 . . CASSSPRYEQYF TGTGCCAGCAGTTCCCCCAGGTACGAGCAGTACTTC
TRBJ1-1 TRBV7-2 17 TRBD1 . CASSLNRGRLVSAEAFF TGTGCCAGCAGCCTGAACAGGGGAAGACTGGTCAGTGCTGAAGCTTTCTTT
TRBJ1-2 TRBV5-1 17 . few CASTQGVGSDRAGGYTF TGCGCCAGCACCCAAGGTGTAGGTTCTGACCGAGCGGGTGGCTACACCTTC
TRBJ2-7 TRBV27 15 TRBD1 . CASSYIQGAAYEQYF TGTGCCAGCAGTTACATACAGGGGGCCGCCTACGAGCAGTACTTC
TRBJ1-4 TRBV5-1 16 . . CASSLGEIATNEKLFF TGCGCCAGCAGCTTGGGGGAAATCGCAACTAATGAAAAACTGTTTTTT
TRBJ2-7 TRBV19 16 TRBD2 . CASSISSSGRAYEQYF TGTGCCAGTAGTATTTCTTCTAGCGGGAGGGCCTACGAGCAGTACTTC
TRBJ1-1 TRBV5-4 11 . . CASTVRDEAFF TGTGCCAGCACCGTCCGGGATGAAGCTTTCTTT
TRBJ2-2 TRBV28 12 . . CASSSSTGELFF TGTGCCAGCAGTAGCAGCACCGGGGAGCTGTTTTTT
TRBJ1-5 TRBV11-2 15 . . CASSLAATNNQPQHF TGTGCCAGCAGCTTAGCAGCGACAAACAATCAGCCCCAGCATTTT
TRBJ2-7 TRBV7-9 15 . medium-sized CASSSGRSEAYEQYF TGTGCCAGCAGCTCCGGACGTTCAGAGGCCTACGAGCAGTACTTC
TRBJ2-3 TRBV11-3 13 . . CASSRRNTDTQYF TGTGCCAGCAGCCGTCGGAACACAGATACGCAGTATTTT
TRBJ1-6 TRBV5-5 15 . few CASSSQGTLNSPLHF TGTGCCAGCAGCTCCCAGGGAACCCTTAATTCACCCCTCCACTTT
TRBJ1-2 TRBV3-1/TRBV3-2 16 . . CASSPKGGGPFTYAVF TGTGCCAGCAGCCCCAAGGGCGGGGGCCCTTTTACTTATGCGGTCTTC
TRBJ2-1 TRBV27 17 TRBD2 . CASSPTSLAGFYNEQFF TGTGCCAGCAGTCCTACGTCACTAGCGGGATTCTACAATGAGCAGTTCTTC
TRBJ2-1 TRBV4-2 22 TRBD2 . CASSPLMVTSGSSLGTYNEQFF TGTGCCAGCAGCCCATTGATGGTGACTAGCGGGAGTTCATTAGGGACCTACAATGAGCAGTTCTTC
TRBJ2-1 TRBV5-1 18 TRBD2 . CASSLAQASGASYNEQFF TGCGCCAGCAGCTTGGCCCAAGCTAGCGGGGCCTCCTACAATGAGCAGTTCTTC
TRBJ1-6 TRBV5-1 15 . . CASSPAGGSNSPLHF TGCGCCAGCAGCCCCGCCGGGGGGTCTAATTCACCCCTCCACTTT
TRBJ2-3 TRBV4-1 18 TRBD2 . CASSQEIGLAGATDTQYF TGCGCCAGCAGCCAAGAGATCGGCCTAGCGGGCGCGACAGATACGCAGTATTTT
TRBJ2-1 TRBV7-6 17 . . CASSSAPGVSSYNEQFF TGTGCCAGCAGCTCCGCTCCTGGGGTGAGCTCCTACAATGAGCAGTTCTTC
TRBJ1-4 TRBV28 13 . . CATLDGSNEKLFF TGTGCCACGCTGGACGGAAGTAATGAAAAACTGTTTTTT
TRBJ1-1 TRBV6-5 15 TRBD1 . CASSYSPDRGTEAFF TGTGCCAGCAGTTACTCTCCTGACAGGGGCACTGAAGCTTTCTTT
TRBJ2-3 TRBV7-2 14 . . CASSNRLWTDTQYF TGTGCCAGCAGCAACCGACTTTGGACAGATACGCAGTATTTT
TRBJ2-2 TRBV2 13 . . CATSLDPTGELFF TGTGCCACCTCTCTTGATCCAACAGGGGAGCTGTTTTTT
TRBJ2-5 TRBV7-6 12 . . CASSLGLSTQYF TGTGCCAGCAGCTTAGGCCTTTCTACCCAGTACTTC
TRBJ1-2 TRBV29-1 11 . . CSADQTGPYTF TGCAGCGCGGATCAGACAGGCCCTTACACCTTC
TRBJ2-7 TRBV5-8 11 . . CASSLYYEQYF TGTGCCAGCAGCTTGTACTACGAGCAGTACTTC
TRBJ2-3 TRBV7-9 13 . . CASSLGVADTQYF TGTGCCAGCAGCTTAGGGGTAGCGGATACGCAGTATTTT
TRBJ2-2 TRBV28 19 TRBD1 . CASSSPPAVLKQGYGELFF TGTGCCAGCAGTTCTCCCCCGGCGGTCCTCAAACAGGGGTACGGGGAGCTGTTTTTT
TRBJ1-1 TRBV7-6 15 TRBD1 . CASSLVDRDSVEAFF TGTGCCAGCAGCTTAGTAGACAGGGATTCGGTTGAAGCTTTCTTT
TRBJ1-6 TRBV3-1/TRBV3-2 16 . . CASSPDSSRPKSPLHF TGTGCCAGCAGCCCGGACAGTTCTCGGCCGAAGTCACCCCTCCACTTT
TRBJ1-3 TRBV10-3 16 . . CAISEGGGGSGNTIYF TGTGCCATCAGTGAGGGGGGAGGGGGCTCTGGAAACACCATATATTTT
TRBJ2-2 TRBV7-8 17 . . CASSLAERGARGGELFF TGTGCCAGCAGCTTAGCGGAACGGGGGGCTCGAGGCGGGGAGCTGTTTTTT
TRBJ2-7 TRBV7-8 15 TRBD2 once CASSLTSGASYEQYF TGTGCCAGCAGCTTGACTAGCGGGGCGTCCTACGAGCAGTACTTC
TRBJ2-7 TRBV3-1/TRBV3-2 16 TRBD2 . CASSQYPGLADYEQYF TGTGCCAGCAGCCAATACCCGGGACTAGCAGATTACGAGCAGTACTTC
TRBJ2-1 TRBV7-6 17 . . CASSLVRLAQKDNEQFF TGTGCCAGCAGCTTAGTTCGCCTAGCTCAGAAGGACAATGAGCAGTTCTTC